The T cell receptor (beta chain) described here comes from a study of cytomegalovirus exposure and HLA in healthy donors. The PCR ran on 60 Vbeta and 13 Jbeta primers. TCRdb's copy holds only in-frame clones and misses some; the assay was immunoSEQ multiplex PCR. The sample consists of roughly 120,000 clones, roughly 70% of them appearing once. V was pared by 4 bases and J by 6 bases, with 16 bases between. CDR1 and CDR2 from the germline V gene are SNHLY and FYNNEI. CDR3 length equals 15 residues. The table lists this clone with a count of one. Its antigen is undetermined. Points from the study as a whole: Researchers counted around 170 TCR beta chains as cytomegalovirus-associated. In a later analysis, the majority of CMV-associated beta chains seemingly showed HLA restriction. Near-uniform donor sequencing depth was presumed by presence/absence analyses. Reported findings show TCR beta sequences accurately forecast HLA-A and HLA-B alleles in most subjects.

The chain links TRBV2 to TRBJ1-3; possible D gene TRBD1, 5 bases. This receptor was obtained from a woman aged 40 to 50 in good health and CMV-seropositive. Sequenced: PBMCs. The CDR3, as DNA: TGTGCCAGCAGTGGAGTGGGGGGAAAATCAAACACCATATATTTT. Amino acid sequence: CASSGVGGKSNTIYF.